This section outlines one T cell receptor beta chain sequence together with its context. The source of the sample is a study of blood T cell repertoires in COVID-19. The germline V gene has CDR1 MNHEY and CDR2 SVGEGT. The CDR3 spans 14 residues. V was clipped by 2 bases and J by 0 bases, with 7 bases between them. The method was immunoSEQ multiplex PCR; TCRdb's version includes in-frame clones alone and lacks a portion of them. Of some 110,000 clones in the sample, approximately 78% were seen once. The TCR sequence derives from a man between 65 and 85 years old with acute or convalescent COVID-19. Input material: peripheral blood. The chain recombines TRBV6-2 or TRBV6-3 with TRBJ1-2, with D possibly being TRBD1 (6 bases). The CDR3 region is CASSYTGPNYGYTF. CDR3 coding DNA: TGTGCCAGCAGTTACACAGGGCCTAACTATGGCTACACCTTC.